The present T cell receptor (beta chain) was sequenced within a study of cytomegalovirus exposure and HLA in healthy donors. Germline lookup yields CDR1 MDHEN and CDR2 SYDVKM. The CDR3 covers 21 residues. A remark on this clone: An end of the junction differs from the germline gene, which may be a read error.

Primers for the PCR totalled 60 Vbeta and 13 Jbeta. This table comes from immunoSEQ multiplex PCR, and its TCRdb copy is limited to in-frame clones, with some not included. The sample shows more than 200,000 clones, approximately 70% of them seen only once. This chain joins TRBV28 and TRBJ2-6; perhaps TRBD1 as D (6 bases). The clonotype comes from a man in his forties or fifties in good health and CMV-seropositive. Sequenced sample: PBMCs. CDR3 region: CASSLVGAGTRAHSGANALTF. In nucleotides, the CDR3 is TGTGCCAGCAGTTTAGTGGGGGCCGGTACAAGGGCCCACTCTGGGGCCAACGCCCTGACTTTC.